This TCR beta chain was sequenced during a study of Tregs in tolerant kidney transplant recipients. V was clipped by 10 bases and J by 7 bases; unmatched bases: 16. This CDR3 comprises 15 residues. CDR1 and CDR2 from the germline V gene are SNHLY and FYNNEI. Clones were read by immunoSEQ multiplex PCR, and TCRdb kept only the in-frame ones, dropping some. The listing records under 30,000 clones. Study-wide points: Changing PCR primers prevented nucleotide comparison between some patients' samples. Findings come from small patient numbers and require larger validation.

Concerning this clone itself: Its target is not known. The missing CDR3 end, 3 residues past where the read stops, is filled in from the germline J gene.

Recipients received nonmyeloablative bone marrow transplants from related graft donors, with transient mixed chimerism. The receptor's source is a human patient who received a combined kidney and bone marrow transplant. Some of the T cells may derive from the graft donor. The sample in question was CD4+ T cells from blood (PBMCs), obtained 6 months after the transplant. The V call is TRBV2, the J call TRBJ2-1, with TRBD1 matching 7 bases. Incomplete CDR3 DNA: TGTGCCACCAGAGTCAGGGGGACACACGCGAATGAG. Translating it yields CATRVRGTHANE. The entire CDR3 is CATRVRGTHANEQFF. Together with reference TRBV2 and TRBJ2-1, the CDR3 gives the full variable domain: EPEVTQTPSHQVTQMGQEVILRCVPISNHLYFYWYRQILGQKVEFLVSFYNNEISEKSEIFDDQFSVERPDGSNFTLKIRSTKLEDSAMYFCATRVRGTHANEQFFGPGTRLTVL.